A single sample is the source of the 22 T cell receptor beta chains below, sequenced in a study of blood T cell repertoires in COVID-19. Assay: immunoSEQ multiplex PCR; the TCRdb copy retains only in-frame clones and omits some. The sample has more than 65,000 clones; about three quarters are singletons. Sequencing was performed on peripheral blood. Source of these receptors: a woman in her sixties or seventies with acute or convalescent COVID-19.

The chain joins TRBV28 to TRBJ1-2; a weak D match, TRBD1 (6 bases). Germline values: CDR1 MDHEN, CDR2 SYDVKM. The CDR3 covers 14 residues. Trimming stripped 2 bases from V and 3 bases from J, with 10 bases between. As DNA, the CDR3 is TGTGCCAGCAGTTTAAAACAGGGATACTATGGCTACACCTTC. Translating it yields CASSLKQGYYGYTF.

The chain employs TRBV19 and TRBJ2-1; D perhaps matches TRBD2 (5 bases). The length of the CDR3 is 15 residues. V was pared by 7 bases and J by 0 bases, with 13 bases between. The germline V gene encodes CDR1 LNHDA and CDR2 SQIVND (reference sequence). DNA for the CDR3: TGTGCCAGTAAGTCGCGGAGGAGCTCCTACAATGAGCAGTTCTTC. Its protein is CASKSRRSSYNEQFF. The complete variable domain, with remaining parts taken from reference TRBV19 and TRBJ2-1, reads DGGITQSPKYLFRKEGQNVTLSCEQNLNHDAMYWYRQDPGQGLRLIYYSQIVNDFQKGDIAEGYSVSREKKESFPLTVTSAQKNPTAFYLCASKSRRSSYNEQFFGPGTRLTVL.

The chain recombines TRBV27 with TRBJ1-1; 11 bases are shared with TRBD1. The germline CDR1 and CDR2 sequences are MNHEY and SMNVEV (reference sequence). This CDR3 spans 16 amino acids. V shed 3 bases, J shed 4 bases, and the junction held 7 bases outside the gene matches. CDR3 sequence reads: CASSFTGTGGVTEAFF. The DNA for the CDR3 is TGTGCCAGCAGTTTCACCGGGACAGGGGGGGTCACTGAAGCTTTCTTT.

The rearrangement joins TRBV7-8 to TRBJ1-1, with D maybe TRBD1 (5 bases). Germline V CDR1 and CDR2: SGHVS, FQNEAQ. The ends were cut back, 5 bases at V and 5 bases at J, with 18 bases in the middle. The CDR3 is made up of 15 amino acids. Written as DNA, the CDR3 is TGTGCCAGCAGCCAAGGGCAGGGTAAGGATACTGAAGCTTTCTTT. Protein: CASSQGQGKDTEAFF.

V gene TRBV27 combines with J gene TRBJ2-3; 13 positions match TRBD2. With V trimmed by 5 bases and J by 5 bases, 7 bases remained unmatched. Per germline, CDR1 MNHEY and CDR2 SMNVEV (reference sequence). The CDR3 is 16 amino acids. In DNA form, the CDR3 reads TGTGCCAGCAGTCCACTAGCGGGAGGGCATGTAGATACGCAGTATTTT. Translated, it gives CASSPLAGGHVDTQYF.

The chain joins TRBV19 to TRBJ1-1, with a weak D call TRBD1 (5 bases). V lost 1 base, J lost 0 bases, and 9 bases lay in between. This CDR3 comprises 15 residues. The germline CDR1 and CDR2 sequences are LNHDA and SQIVND (reference sequence). As DNA, the CDR3 is TGTGCCAGTAGTATAGGTAGCAGGGTGAACACTGAAGCTTTCTTT. Its translation: CASSIGSRVNTEAFF.

V is TRBV5-1 and J is TRBJ2-2; 8 bases map to TRBD1. The trim removed 9 bases at V and 5 bases at J, leaving 9 bases unmatched. The CDR3 consists of 14 residues. Germline V gene lookup returns CDR1 SGHRS and CDR2 YFSETQ. The CDR3 coding sequence is TGCGCCACCAAACAAGGACAGGGTACCGGGGAGCTGTTTTTT. This encodes CATKQGQGTGELFF.

The chain couples TRBV28 to TRBJ1-2; the D is unclear. CDR3 size: 12 residues. The ends were cut back, 6 bases at V and 0 bases at J, with 5 bases in the middle. Germline V gene data show CDR1 as MDHEN and CDR2 as SYDVKM. The CDR3 DNA is TGTGCCAGCAGCCCGTCTAACTATGGCTACACCTTC. This translates into CASSPSNYGYTF.

The genes are TRBV7-2 and TRBJ2-5; 7 bases are shared with TRBD2. The CDR3 covers 15 residues. The germline V gene has CDR1 SGHTA and CDR2 FQGNSA. V shed 0 bases and J 13 bases; nucleotides not matched to a gene: 14. The CDR3 sequence is CASSLAMSSGIRVYF. The CDR3 DNA reads as TGTGCCAGCAGCTTAGCGATGTCTAGCGGAATTAGGGTGTACTTC.

This chain joins TRBV15 and TRBJ2-5, with 8 bases that match TRBD2. Trimming removed 0 bases from V and 5 bases from J; junction bases left unmatched: 8. The germline gives CDR1 LNHNV, CDR2 YYDKDF (reference sequence). The CDR3 is made up of 16 amino acids. The CDR3 sequence is CATSRDGRGADETQYF. The CDR3 DNA sequence: TGTGCCACCAGCAGAGATGGGCGGGGGGCGGATGAGACCCAGTACTTC.

This clone was seen more than once but under ten times. The chain uses TRBV19 and TRBJ2-1, with TRBD2 identical over 11 bases. V dropped 3 bases and J dropped 6; count of bases not matched to a gene: 4. Germline lookup yields CDR1 LNHDA and CDR2 SQIVND (reference sequence). This CDR3 contains 15 residues. The CDR3 here is CASSIVAGGRNEQFF. The CDR3 DNA sequence: TGTGCCAGTAGTATCGTAGCGGGGGGGCGCAATGAGCAGTTCTTC. Based on the CDR3 plus reference TRBV19 and TRBJ2-1, the full variable domain is DGGITQSPKYLFRKEGQNVTLSCEQNLNHDAMYWYRQDPGQGLRLIYYSQIVNDFQKGDIAEGYSVSREKKESFPLTVTSAQKNPTAFYLCASSIVAGGRNEQFFGPGTRLTVL.

This clone came up once. V usage is TRBV19 and J usage is TRBJ2-7; D possibly corresponds to TRBD1 (6 bases). Germline CDR1 is LNHDA and CDR2 is SQIVND (reference sequence). The CDR3 sequence is 13 residues long. V lost 5 bases to trimming and J lost 6 bases, with 14 bases between them. CDR3 bases: TGTGCCAGTAGTGATCGGTGGGACACCGAGCAGTACTTC. Its protein product is CASSDRWDTEQYF.

In its sample, this clone was seen a few times. V is TRBV27 and J is TRBJ1-5; D is unresolved. The V gene's germline CDR1 is MNHEY and CDR2 SMNVEV (reference sequence). Trimming took 4 bases from V and 7 from J, leaving 8 bases between them. The CDR3 extends over 12 amino acids. As DNA, the CDR3 is TGTGCCAGCAGTTCCCACGGGCAGCCCCAGCATTTT. It yields the protein CASSSHGQPQHF.

CDR3 DNA sequence: TGTGCCAGCAGCTTTAGAGGGGGCGCAGAGACCCAGTACTTC. This translates into CASSFRGGAETQYF. The chain has TRBV7-2 and TRBJ2-5, with 7 positions matching TRBD1. This CDR3 spans 14 amino acids. V gave up 3 bases and J gave up 4 bases; unmatched junction bases: 5. Germline CDR1 SGHTA, CDR2 FQGNSA.

The rearrangement joins TRBV9 to TRBJ1-4; 9 bases map to TRBD1. Trimming took 4 bases from V and 6 from J; bases not matched to a gene: 10. Germline V gives CDR1 SGDLS, CDR2 YYNGEE. The CDR3 has 16 residues. This chain's CDR3 is CASSRTTGGNYEKLFF. CDR3 in DNA: TGTGCCAGCAGCCGAACGACAGGGGGAAACTATGAAAAACTGTTTTTT.

This clone was found many times. The chain employs TRBV27 and TRBJ2-1; 12 bases line up with TRBD2. Looked up from germline, CDR1 is MNHEY and CDR2 is SMNVEV (reference sequence). CDR3 size: 17 residues. J was trimmed by 1 base and V by 6 bases; bases with no gene match: 7. The CDR3 here is CASRQTTSGGSYNEQFF. The DNA for the CDR3 is TGTGCCAGCAGGCAAACAACTAGCGGGGGGTCCTACAATGAGCAGTTCTTC.

This sequence joins TRBV5-1 and TRBJ1-2, with D possibly matching TRBD1 (5 bases). Germline assignment: CDR1 SGHRS and CDR2 YFSETQ. This CDR3 has 16 amino acids. The V gene lost 3 bases and the J gene lost 7 bases, with 22 bases spanning the gap. The CDR3 loop reads CASSYSPGGQGAGYTF. CDR3 coding DNA: TGCGCCAGCAGCTATTCCCCGGGGGGTCAGGGAGCTGGCTACACCTTC.

Comments on this clone: Other DNA sequences within the sample encode an identical CDR3. The genes are TRBV6-5 and TRBJ1-5; 8 bases align to TRBD1. CDR3 length: 13 residues. Germline loops: CDR1 MNHEY, CDR2 SVGAGI. V trimming: 6 bases; J trimming: 4 bases; junction bases outside the gene matches: 2. The CDR3 reads CASSRQGNQPQHF. In nucleotides, the CDR3 is TGTGCCAGCAGCCGACAGGGGAATCAGCCCCAGCATTTT.

The rearrangement uses TRBV28 and TRBJ1-4, with a tentative D call TRBD1 (6 bases). Germline V CDR1 and CDR2: MDHEN, SYDVKM. The CDR3 is made up of 13 amino acids. The V end was cut by 3 bases, the J end by 9 bases, with 11 bases between. The CDR3 loop reads CASSFMGAQKLFF. The CDR3 DNA reads as TGTGCCAGCAGTTTTATGGGGGCTCAAAAACTGTTTTTT.

This clone was seen once. The chain joins TRBV7-2 to TRBJ2-1, with D possibly matching TRBD1 (6 bases). The V end lost 5 bases, the J end lost 8 bases, and 25 bases lay between the germline ends. The germline V gene encodes CDR1 SGHTA and CDR2 FQGNSA. The CDR3 loop spans 17 amino acids. The CDR3 coding sequence is TGTGCCAGCAGCCCGCGGGCCCAGACCAACCGACAGGATGAGCAGTTCTTC. It specifies CASSPRAQTNRQDEQFF.

The V gene is TRBV3-1 (or the pseudogene TRBV3-2), the J gene TRBJ2-5, with TRBD2 matching over 11 bases. Losses at the gene ends were 3 bases for V and 1 base for J; bases not matched to a gene: 1. CDR1 is LGHDT and CDR2 is YNNKEL in the germline V gene (reference sequence). This CDR3 spans 15 amino acids. The CDR3 nucleotides are TGTGCCAGCAGCCATAGCGGGGGGGCCCAAGAGACCCAGTACTTC. It specifies CASSHSGGAQETQYF.

The chain carries TRBV5-1 and TRBJ1-5, with 8 nucleotides matching TRBD1. Germline loops: CDR1 SGHRS, CDR2 YFSETQ. This CDR3 has 14 amino acids. V was pared by 0 bases and J by 4 bases, with 0 bases of the junction left unmatched. For the CDR3, the DNA is TGCGCCAGCAGCTTGGGGACAGGGAATCAGCCCCAGCATTTT. As protein: CASSLGTGNQPQHF.